The 17 T cell receptor beta chains in this list originate from one sample, sequenced in a study of T cell repertoires in cytomegalovirus infection. TCRdb re-called the reads through MiXCR, storing one row per CDR3 protein. The sample has under 250,000 distinct CDR3 sequences; 6.5% are singletons. The material sequenced was PBMCs. Source of these receptors: a human donor in good health (CMV status not recorded). Some clones in this sample may be carry-over from other donors' samples.

This clonotype has just a few counts. The V call is TRBV7-9, the J call TRBJ2-3, with D maybe TRBD1 (6 bases). The V end lost 4 bases, the J end lost 3 bases, and 14 bases lay between the germline ends. Germline-derived CDR1 and CDR2 are SEHNR and FQNEAQ (reference sequence). CDR3 size: 15 residues. The CDR3: CASSWAAGETDTQYF. CDR3 nucleotides: TGTGCCAGCAGCTGGGCGGCAGGGGAAACAGATACGCAGTATTTT.

The table lists this clonotype with many counts. The genes are TRBV29-1 and TRBJ1-5; D may be TRBD1 (6 bases). This CDR3 has 15 residues. Germline CDR1 is SQVTM and CDR2 is ANQGSEA. Deletions cut 1 base from V and 1 base from J, with 11 bases between. The CDR3 here is CSVEVGQGSNQPQHF. CDR3 bases: TGCAGCGTTGAAGTCGGTCAGGGGAGCAATCAGCCCCAGCATTTT.

This clonotype was detected ten times or more. V gene TRBV7-2 combines with J gene TRBJ2-5, with a tentative D call TRBD2 (5 bases). The CDR3 consists of 14 residues. Germline V CDR1 and CDR2: SGHTA, FQGNSA. With 5 bases removed from V and 3 bases from J, the gap between germline ends came to 13 bases. The CDR3 sequence: CASSIRGPKETQYF. The DNA for the CDR3 is TGTGCCAGCAGCATCCGAGGGCCCAAAGAGACCCAGTACTTC.

There are many counts of this clonotype. The DNA for the CDR3 is TGTGCCAGCAGCTCGGCGGGGGGTAACGGAGATACGCAGTATTTT. This encodes CASSSAGGNGDTQYF. The chain has TRBV7-2 and TRBJ2-3; 8 bases agree with TRBD2. CDR3 length: 15 amino acids. CDR1 is SGHTA, CDR2 FQGNSA, per germline. V lost 4 bases to trimming and J lost 5 bases; unmatched junction nucleotides: 8.

The chain joins TRBV3-1 to TRBJ1-1, with D unclear. The CDR3 spans 15 residues. In germline, CDR1 is LGHDT, CDR2 YNNKEL (reference sequence). The germline V and J ends were trimmed by 4 bases and 0 bases, with 12 bases remaining between them. The CDR3 DNA follows: TGTGCCAGCAGCCTAAGGACGCGATTGAACACTGAAGCTTTCTTT. Translation gives CASSLRTRLNTEAFF.

This clonotype was detected ten times or more. The chain combines TRBV7-2 with TRBJ2-5, with D uncertain. Trimming took 2 bases from V and 2 from J, leaving 6 bases between them. The CDR3 length is 13 residues. The germline V gene has CDR1 SGHTA and CDR2 FQGNSA. This CDR3 is CASSLMSQETQYF. For the CDR3, the DNA is TGTGCCAGCAGCTTAATGAGTCAAGAGACCCAGTACTTC.

Ten or more counts support this clonotype. The rearrangement links TRBV29-1 to TRBJ1-2; perhaps TRBD1 as D (5 bases). CDR3 length: 12 residues. The V end lost 2 bases, the J end lost 11 bases, and 15 bases lay between the germline ends. Germline V gene data show CDR1 as SQVTM and CDR2 as ANQGSEA. This chain's CDR3 is CSVETGTRRYTF. The CDR3 bases are TGCAGCGTTGAAACGGGGACGAGGAGGTACACCTTC.

This clonotype was detected ten times or more. The chain employs TRBV12-3 or TRBV12-4 and TRBJ1-1; TRBD1 might be the D (6 bases). The CDR3 loop spans 15 amino acids. Trimming pared 5 bases from V and 1 base from J, leaving 14 bases between. DNA for the CDR3: TGTGCCAGCAGTCCGGGACACCCTCAGAACACTGAAGCTTTCTTT. Amino acids: CASSPGHPQNTEAFF.

This clonotype was seen many times. The rearrangement links TRBV7-2 to TRBJ2-5, with TRBD1 matching over 7 bases. The CDR3 extends over 16 amino acids. Germline values: CDR1 SGHTA, CDR2 FQGNSA. V shed 5 bases, J shed 4 bases, and the junction held 13 bases outside the gene matches. The chain's CDR3 is CASSTNRGIRGETQYF. The DNA of the CDR3 is TGTGCCAGCAGCACCAACAGGGGTATTCGAGGAGAGACCCAGTACTTC.

This clonotype was observed at least ten times. The V and J genes are TRBV12-5 and TRBJ1-2, with unresolved D. With 1 base removed from V and 4 bases from J, the gap between germline ends came to 10 bases. CDR3 size: 14 residues. Germline V CDR1 and CDR2: LGHNT, FRNRAP. DNA for the CDR3: TGTGCTAGTGGTTTGGAGACCGAGGGCTATGGCTACACCTTC. It translates to CASGLETEGYGYTF.

This clonotype has ten or more counts. The chain has TRBV14 and TRBJ2-7; D ambiguous. The CDR3 sequence is 11 residues long. The germline CDR1 and CDR2 sequences are SGHDN and FVKESK. V lost 3 bases and J 5 bases, leaving 5 bases between the germline ends. The CDR3 protein is CASSHGHEQYF. The DNA of the CDR3 is TGTGCCAGCAGCCATGGTCACGAGCAGTACTTC.

Worth noting for this clonotype: Sequence at one end of the junction differs from germline and may be a read error. The CDR3 here is CASSLDGASETQYF. CDR3 DNA sequence: TGTGCTAGCAGCTTAGACGGCGCATCAGAGACCCAGTACTTC. The V gene is TRBV7-7, the J gene TRBJ2-5; D is unresolved. The CDR3 consists of 14 residues. Germline CDR1 and CDR2: SSHAT and FNYEAQ (reference sequence).

This clonotype was recorded many times. The J gene is TRBJ2-7, the V gene TRBV4-1; TRBD1 is a possible D gene (6 bases). Between the trimmed V and J ends, which lost 4 bases and 5 bases, there was a span of 18 bases. The length of the CDR3 is 15 residues. The germline gives CDR1 MGHRA, CDR2 YSYEKL. The CDR3 protein is CASSPPRGGSDEQYF. Here the CDR3 DNA reads TGCGCCAGCAGCCCGCCCCGAGGGGGAAGCGACGAGCAGTACTTC.

In its sample, this clonotype was seen many times. The chain recombines TRBV5-1 with TRBJ2-2; TRBD1 matches at 8 bases. In germline, CDR1 is SGHRS, CDR2 YFSETQ. V shed 0 bases, J shed 0 bases, and the junction held 7 bases outside the gene matches. The CDR3 is 18 residues long. CDR3 coding DNA: TGCGCCAGCAGCTTGGGACAGGGGCTGCTCGCGAACACCGGGGAGCTGTTTTTT. Protein sequence: CASSLGQGLLANTGELFF.

This clonotype was seen repeatedly, ten times or more. The chain joins TRBV20-1 to TRBJ2-7; no clear D gene. Trimming left V 0 bases short and J 0 bases short, with 9 bases between. The CDR3 length is 14 residues. Germline CDR1 and CDR2: DFQATT and SNEGSKA (reference sequence). The CDR3, as DNA: TGCAGTGCTAGAGATCCGCGCAGCTCCTACGAGCAGTACTTC. Protein: CSARDPRSSYEQYF.

This clonotype appeared many times. The chain couples TRBV6-1 to TRBJ1-1, with D possibly TRBD1 on 6 matching bases. With 5 bases removed from V and 5 bases from J, the gap between germline ends came to 15 bases. The CDR3 runs to 14 residues. Looked up from germline, CDR1 is MNHNS and CDR2 is SASEGT. As DNA, the CDR3 is TGTGCCAGCAGTTTAAACAGGGAAGGAACTGAAGCTTTCTTT. As protein: CASSLNREGTEAFF.

V gene TRBV20-1 combines with J gene TRBJ1-1; D perhaps matches TRBD1 (5 bases). Germline V lookup: CDR1 DFQATT, CDR2 SNEGSKA (reference sequence). Between the trimmed V and J ends, which lost 1 base and 5 bases, there was a span of 17 bases. There are 15 residues in the CDR3. This CDR3 reads CSARVSGRGETEAFF. CDR3 coding DNA: TGCAGTGCTAGAGTTTCAGGCCGGGGGGAAACTGAAGCTTTCTTT.